Included here is one T cell receptor (beta chain) sequence, with context. Looked up from germline, CDR1 is LNHDA and CDR2 is SQIVND (reference sequence). The V gene end was trimmed by 5 bases and the J gene end by 2 bases; junction bases not matched to a gene: 8. The length of the CDR3 is 16 residues. This sample is part of a study of identifying expanded T cells in peripheral blood. TCRdb's table, derived via immunoSEQ multiplex PCR, lists solely in-frame clones and lacks some. This table holds 90,000 to 95,000 clones, around 90% found once. Healthy donors had no documented immune events, such as infections, while sampled.

V gene TRBV19 combines with J gene TRBJ1-5, with 8 bases identical to TRBD1. The sample consisted of blood. This TCR was sampled from a person between 18 and 70 years old in good health. The CDR3 here is CASSRQGLQGNQPQHF. CDR3 coding DNA: TGTGCCAGTAGTCGACAGGGGCTTCAAGGCAATCAGCCCCAGCATTTT. The variable domain in full, with the rest retrieved from reference TRBV19 and TRBJ1-5, is DGGITQSPKYLFRKEGQNVTLSCEQNLNHDAMYWYRQDPGQGLRLIYYSQIVNDFQKGDIAEGYSVSREKKESFPLTVTSAQKNPTAFYLCASSRQGLQGNQPQHFGDGTRLSIL.